This T cell receptor (beta chain) derives from a study of blood T cell repertoires in COVID-19. Across the study: The United States, Italy and Spain were the sources of the acute and convalescent COVID-19 samples. Sources were T cells, B-cell-depleted T cells, or PBMCs; the material itself was cDNA or gDNA.

From germline, CDR1 is MNHEY and CDR2 SMNVEV (reference sequence). The CDR3 extends over 15 amino acids. J gave up 2 bases and V 5 bases, and 5 bases lay outside the gene matches. TCRdb's table, derived via immunoSEQ multiplex PCR, lists solely in-frame clones and lacks some. The sample contains fewer than 250,000 clones, approximately 90% of which appear only once. This clone was counted only a few times. Seattle cases were enrolled at active infection and followed longitudinally. This receptor was identified in a man aged 50-60 years with COVID-19, enrolled during active disease. The rearrangement uses TRBV27 and TRBJ2-2, with 7 bases aligning to TRBD2. The specimen was peripheral blood. The DNA of the CDR3 is TGTGCCAGCAGTCGAAGCGGGGTAAACACCGGGGAGCTGTTTTTT. Protein sequence: CASSRSGVNTGELFF.